This T cell receptor beta chain was sequenced in a study of blood T cells in healthy people across ages. The second PCR ran roughly 6 to 11 cycles with a sample-barcoded 5' primer and J-beta primers. Each CDR3 protein gets one entry after TCRdb re-called the 5' RACE reads with MiXCR. The profile covers more than 1.4 million distinct CDR3 sequences, with 42% appearing a single time and under 8% taken by the ten largest. This CDR3 has 15 residues. The V gene's germline CDR1 is MNHEY and CDR2 SVGEGT. Trimming cost V 2 bases and J 3 bases, with 14 bases left between them. The rearrangement uses TRBV6-2 or TRBV6-3 and TRBJ2-7; D is ambiguous. This clonotype was obtained from a woman aged 18-29 years in good health. Specimen: blood. CDR3 protein: CASSYPGYGVYEQYF. Written as DNA, the CDR3 is TGTGCCAGCAGTTACCCCGGATACGGTGTCTACGAGCAGTACTTC.